These 22 T cell receptor beta chains originate from one sample sequenced in a study of CD8+ T cells in alopecia areata. As the sequencing template, cDNA was produced by extracting RNA and reverse transcribing it. Measured with immunoSEQ multiplex PCR; TCRdb has only the in-frame clones, and not every one. The sample lists about 110,000 clones; 55% to 60% were seen once. Sequenced: NKG2D-low CD8+ T cells sorted from blood. All receptors come from a human donor with alopecia areata.

The rearrangement joins TRBV7-3 to TRBJ2-1; 9 positions match TRBD2. V shed 0 bases and J 7 bases; nucleotides not matched to a gene: 7. In germline, CDR1 is SGHTA, CDR2 FQGTGA. This CDR3 has 16 amino acids. The CDR3 DNA reads TGTGCCAGCAGCTTAACGGCTAGCGGGACGGTGAATGAGCAGTTCTTC. Encoded protein: CASSLTASGTVNEQFF.

V gene TRBV14 combines with J gene TRBJ1-2, with D unresolved. The germline CDR1 and CDR2 sequences are SGHDN and FVKESK. The length of the CDR3 is 14 residues. V gave up 3 bases and J gave up 3 bases, with 11 bases separating them. DNA for the CDR3: TGTGCCAGCAGCCAGCCACAGATACACTATGGCTACACCTTC. It codes for CASSQPQIHYGYTF. The full variable domain, its missing parts supplied by reference TRBV14 and TRBJ1-2, is EAGVTQFPSHSVIEKGQTVTLRCDPISGHDNLYWYRRVMGKEIKFLLHFVKESKQDESGMPNNRFLAERTGGTYSTLKVQPAELEDSGVYFCASSQPQIHYGYTFGSGTRLTVV.

The chain couples TRBV28 to TRBJ1-1; no clear D. The germline V gene has CDR1 MDHEN and CDR2 SYDVKM. V lost 2 bases and J 6 bases, leaving 7 bases between the germline ends. This CDR3 has 12 residues. The CDR3 bases are TGTGCCAGCAGTTTAATGGCTTCTGAAGCTTTCTTT. This codes for CASSLMASEAFF.

The chain joins TRBV27 to TRBJ1-1; D is unresolved. V lost 6 bases and J lost 2, with 19 bases in between. There are 16 residues in the CDR3. Germline V gives CDR1 MNHEY, CDR2 SMNVEV (reference sequence). CDR3 nucleotides: TGTGCCAGCAGCCCCGCGGTGAAGGGAGCTAACACTGAAGCTTTCTTT. It yields the protein CASSPAVKGANTEAFF.

The chain links TRBV6-4 to TRBJ1-2; no clear D. CDR1 MRHNA and CDR2 SNTAGT come from the germline V gene. V lost 8 bases and J 0 bases, leaving 16 bases between the germline ends. This CDR3 has 15 residues. The CDR3: CASPLRGSPNYGYTF. The CDR3 DNA reads TGTGCCAGCCCATTAAGAGGGAGCCCTAACTATGGCTACACCTTC.

The V and J genes are TRBV27 and TRBJ1-2; no clear D gene. The CDR3 covers 15 residues. Per the germline V gene, CDR1 is MNHEY and CDR2 is SMNVEV (reference sequence). Trimming shortened V by 2 bases and J by 8 bases, and 18 bases separated the two germline ends. The CDR3 loop reads CASSLGSGSPRGYTF. CDR3 DNA sequence: TGTGCCAGCAGTTTAGGGTCCGGGTCTCCTCGGGGCTACACCTTC.

The chain uses TRBV18 and TRBJ1-1, with D possibly matching TRBD1 (5 bases). V dropped 0 bases and J dropped 0 bases, with 8 bases sitting between them. The CDR3 consists of 15 residues. The germline gives CDR1 KGHSH, CDR2 LQKENI. The CDR3 region is CASSPPSGMNTEAFF. In DNA form, the CDR3 reads TGTGCCAGCTCACCACCGTCAGGGATGAACACTGAAGCTTTCTTT.

The V call is TRBV28, the J call TRBJ1-1; no clear D gene. Trimming took 5 bases from V and 6 from J, leaving 13 bases between them. Germline V CDR1 and CDR2: MDHEN, SYDVKM. The CDR3 loop spans 13 amino acids. The CDR3 DNA is TGTGCCAGCAGTAATCAGGATCTCCCTGAAGCTTTCTTT. It translates to CASSNQDLPEAFF.

The CDR3: CASTQGLDTEAFF. The DNA for the CDR3 is TGTGCCAGCACCCAGGGTCTTGACACTGAAGCTTTCTTT. The rearrangement joins TRBV6-5 to TRBJ1-1; tentative D call: TRBD1 (5 bases). V was trimmed by 7 bases and J by 3 bases, leaving 12 bases between them. CDR1 and CDR2 (germline): MNHEY, SVGAGI. The CDR3 has 13 amino acids.

The chain joins TRBV2 to TRBJ2-3; D may be TRBD2 (5 bases). The CDR3 sequence is 14 residues long. V was cut by 3 bases and J by 2 bases, with 9 bases left in between. CDR1 and CDR2 from the germline V gene are SNHLY and FYNNEI. CDR3 protein: CASSDSGSTDTQYF. The CDR3 nucleotides read TGTGCCAGCAGTGACAGCGGTTCCACAGATACGCAGTATTTT.

This clone has only a few counts. The CDR3 coding sequence is TGTGCCAGCAGTCCCCCCGGGAGCTCCTACGAGCAGTACTTC. It encodes CASSPPGSSYEQYF. The V call is TRBV6-6, the J call TRBJ2-7; weak D call: TRBD2 (6 bases). The CDR3 extends over 14 amino acids. V was pared by 5 bases and J by 0 bases, with 11 bases between. Germline CDR1 MNHNY, CDR2 SVGAGI (reference sequence).

The rearrangement uses TRBV29-1 and TRBJ1-2; 7 positions match TRBD1. This CDR3 region has 11 residues. CDR1 SQVTM and CDR2 ANQGSEA come from the germline V gene. The junction had 6 bases not matched to a gene; V was cut back by 6 bases and J by 8 bases. DNA of the CDR3: TGCAGCGTAGGGACAGCAAGCGGCTACACCTTC. Its protein product is CSVGTASGYTF.

This clone has just one count. V and J are TRBV5-6 and TRBJ2-4; D ambiguous. CDR3 length: 16 residues. From germline, CDR1 is SGHDT and CDR2 YYEEEE. The V gene lost 1 base and the J gene lost 3 bases, with 14 bases spanning the gap. CDR3 region: CASSLYYSLDKNIQYF. As DNA, the CDR3 is TGTGCCAGCAGCTTGTACTACAGCCTGGACAAAAACATTCAGTACTTC. Using reference TRBV5-6 and TRBJ2-4 for the parts outside the CDR3, the full variable domain is DAGVTQSPTHLIKTRGQQVTLRCSPKSGHDTVSWYQQALGQGPQFIFQYYEEEERQRGNFPDRFSGHQFPNYSSELNVNALLLGDSALYLCASSLYYSLDKNIQYFGAGTRLSVL.

The chain uses TRBV6-1 and TRBJ2-3, with no clear D. Per germline, CDR1 MNHNS and CDR2 SASEGT. This CDR3 has 12 amino acids. V was clipped by 2 bases and J by 7 bases, with 7 bases between them. CDR3 nucleotides: TGTGCCAGCAGTGAAAGGGTACATACGCAGTATTTT. This codes for CASSERVHTQYF.

This clone was detected only a few times. The chain uses TRBV19 and TRBJ2-1; weak D call: TRBD1 (5 bases). The CDR3 covers 14 residues. Trimming took 6 bases from V and 4 from J, leaving 13 bases between them. Germline V CDR1 and CDR2: LNHDA, SQIVND (reference sequence). CDR3 nucleotide sequence: TGTGCCAGTAGCAAGACAGAGTGGTACAATGAGCAGTTCTTC. Its protein is CASSKTEWYNEQFF.

This clone came up a few times. The CDR3 protein is CACQTGQGEETQYF. DNA for the CDR3: TGTGCCTGCCAAACCGGGCAGGGAGAAGAGACCCAGTACTTC. The chain recombines TRBV30 with TRBJ2-5, with D tentatively TRBD1 or TRBD2 (5 bases each). Deletions cut 6 bases from V and 3 bases from J, with 17 bases between. Germline V gives CDR1 GTSNPN, CDR2 SVGIG (reference sequence). The length of the CDR3 is 14 residues.

The chain recombines TRBV5-1 with TRBJ2-3, with TRBD2 matching over 7 bases. The CDR3 consists of 16 residues. Looked up from germline, CDR1 is SGHRS and CDR2 is YFSETQ. J gave up 2 bases and V 2 bases, and 8 bases lay outside the gene matches. The CDR3 sequence: CASSFLGLPNTDTQYF. DNA of the CDR3: TGCGCCAGCAGCTTCTTGGGACTACCGAACACAGATACGCAGTATTTT.

The rearrangement joins TRBV5-1 to TRBJ2-3; 7 positions agree with TRBD2. CDR3 size: 14 residues. CDR1 and CDR2 from the germline V gene are SGHRS and YFSETQ. Germline trimming cut 5 bases from V and 4 bases from J; bases unmatched to any gene: 7. CDR3 DNA sequence: TGCGCCAGCAGAGGGGAGCGGGAACCAGATACGCAGTATTTT. This encodes CASRGEREPDTQYF.

V and J are TRBV27 and TRBJ2-7; 10 bases match TRBD2. CDR1 and CDR2 (germline): MNHEY, SMNVEV (reference sequence). V trimming: 3 bases; J trimming: 3 bases; junction bases outside the gene matches: 5. The CDR3 extends over 15 amino acids. The CDR3 is CASSFSSGGNYEQYF. As DNA, the CDR3 is TGTGCCAGCAGTTTCTCTAGCGGGGGAAACTACGAGCAGTACTTC.

The chain employs TRBV29-1 and TRBJ2-5; D is perhaps TRBD1 (5 bases). CDR3 length equals 14 residues. Germline V gene sequence: CDR1 SQVTM, CDR2 ANQGSEA. Trimming shortened V by 1 base and J by 5 bases, and 14 bases separated the two germline ends. As DNA, the CDR3 is TGCAGCGTTGAAGTCTTGACAGTCTCGGAGACCCAGTACTTC. Translating it yields CSVEVLTVSETQYF.

This clone was observed a handful of times. The J gene is TRBJ2-7, the V gene TRBV21-1; the table's D call, TRBD1, was not checked against the DNA. TRBV21-1 is assigned pseudogene status. This CDR3 is 16 amino acids long. Here the CDR3 DNA reads TGTGCCAGCAGCGAGGGACAGGGTCGGGTAACCTACGAGCAGTACTTC. This gives the protein CASSEGQGRVTYEQYF.

The table lists this clone with a few counts. The J gene is TRBJ2-3, the V gene TRBV4-1; 7 nucleotides align to TRBD2. J gave up 2 bases and V 2 bases, and 1 base lay outside the gene matches. CDR3 size: 14 residues. Germline V CDR1 and CDR2: MGHRA, YSYEKL. CDR3 sequence reads: CASSQLADTDTQYF. CDR3 coding DNA: TGCGCCAGCAGCCAACTAGCGGACACAGATACGCAGTATTTT.